The 17 T cell receptor beta chains presented below share a single source sample, sequenced in a study of CD8+ T cells in alopecia areata. cDNA prepared by RNA extraction and subsequent reverse transcription served as the template for sequencing. TCRdb keeps only in-frame clones here, not all; method: immunoSEQ multiplex PCR. The repertoire has roughly 210,000 clones, less than 45% of them found once; the top ten carry roughly 2.8%. Treatment specified: oral pan-JAK inhibitor, 5-10 mg twice daily. The sequences come from CD4+ T cells sorted from blood, collected around week 36, from a patient treated with tofacitinib. Receptors originate from a human donor with alopecia areata.

This clone was observed a few times. V is TRBV9 and J is TRBJ2-3, with a weak D call TRBD2 (6 bases). The CDR3 has 16 residues. V was shortened by 4 bases and J by 1 base, with 16 bases between the two germline ends. Germline V CDR1 and CDR2: SGDLS, YYNGEE. In DNA form, the CDR3 reads TGTGCCAGCAGCCCTTCGGGGAGGCGTGGCACAGATACGCAGTATTTT. Translated: CASSPSGRRGTDTQYF.

Notes on this clone: A read error may produce the germline difference seen at one junction end. CDR3 residues: CASSYGTSSNEQYF. The CDR3 DNA reads as TGTGCCAGCAGCTACGGGACTAGCTCCAACGAGCAGTACTTC. The chain combines TRBV7-2 with TRBJ2-7; 9 nucleotides agree with TRBD2. CDR3 length: 14 residues. Germline-derived CDR1 and CDR2 are SGHTA and FQGNSA.

This clone appeared once. The chain carries TRBV5-1 and TRBJ1-1; D might be TRBD1 (6 bases). Germline CDR1 is SGHRS and CDR2 is YFSETQ. Trimming pared 4 bases from V and 6 bases from J, leaving 13 bases between. This CDR3 has 13 residues. CDR3 sequence: CASSAIDRSEAFF. The CDR3 nucleotides are TGCGCCAGCAGCGCCATCGACAGGTCTGAAGCTTTCTTT. The whole variable domain, filled in from reference TRBV5-1 and TRBJ1-1, reads KAGVTQTPRYLIKTRGQQVTLSCSPISGHRSVSWYQQTPGQGLQFLFEYFSETQRNKGNFPGRFSGRQFSNSRSEMNVSTLELGDSALYLCASSAIDRSEAFFGQGTRLTVV.

The chain employs TRBV7-2 and TRBJ2-7, with 8 positions matching TRBD1. With V trimmed by 2 bases and J by 12 bases, 9 bases remained unmatched. Germline V gene sequence: CDR1 SGHTA, CDR2 FQGNSA. The CDR3 runs to 13 residues. The CDR3 is CASSLRQGAGLYF. The CDR3 DNA reads TGTGCCAGCAGCTTAAGGCAGGGGGCGGGTCTGTACTTC.

The rearrangement joins TRBV7-3 to TRBJ2-1, with 7 nucleotides matching TRBD2. Germline V gene sequence: CDR1 SGHTA, CDR2 FQGTGA. This CDR3 region has 12 residues. V gave up 3 bases and J gave up 13 bases; unmatched junction bases: 6. The CDR3 sequence is CASSFDSGYQFF. In DNA, the CDR3 is TGTGCCAGCAGCTTCGATAGCGGGTACCAGTTCTTC.

V and J are TRBV27 and TRBJ2-1; 11 bases fit TRBD2. After removal of 6 bases from V and 6 bases from J, the junction contained 7 bases not matched to a gene. CDR1 MNHEY and CDR2 SMNVEV come from the germline V gene (reference sequence). The CDR3 is 15 amino acids. CDR3 coding DNA: TGTGCCAGCAGCCTCAGGACTAGCGGGCGCAATGAGCAGTTCTTC. Its translation: CASSLRTSGRNEQFF.

A few counts support this clone. The chain is built from TRBV11-3 and TRBJ2-3; the match to TRBD2 covers 8 bases. This CDR3 region has 15 residues. V lost 5 bases to trimming and J lost 0 bases; unmatched junction nucleotides: 4. CDR1 is SGHNT and CDR2 is YENEEA in the germline V gene. This CDR3 reads CASSRGGGSTDTQYF. CDR3 DNA: TGTGCCAGCAGCCGGGGGGGCGGGAGCACAGATACGCAGTATTTT.

This clone was seen only a few times. This sequence joins TRBV28 and TRBJ2-2, with D unresolved. Germline CDR1 MDHEN, CDR2 SYDVKM. The CDR3 is made up of 12 amino acids. The germline V and J ends were trimmed by 9 bases and 2 bases, with 7 bases remaining between them. CDR3 loop: CASSPNTGELFF. The CDR3 DNA reads as TGTGCCAGTAGCCCAAACACCGGGGAGCTGTTTTTT.

A few counts support this clone. CDR3 sequence reads: CASSPVSYQETQYF. DNA of the CDR3: TGTGCCAGCAGCCCCGTATCGTACCAAGAGACCCAGTACTTC. V is TRBV7-2 and J is TRBJ2-5; D is unclear. Germline CDR1 SGHTA, CDR2 FQGNSA. Trimming removed 5 bases at V and 0 bases at J, with 10 bases between. The CDR3 loop spans 14 amino acids.

The V gene is TRBV5-1, the J gene TRBJ1-5, with a tentative D call TRBD1 (5 bases). In germline, CDR1 is SGHRS, CDR2 YFSETQ. CDR3 length: 15 amino acids. Trimming left V 2 bases short and J 2 bases short, with 11 bases between. CDR3 in amino acids: CASSLRQGGNQPQHF. CDR3 coding DNA: TGCGCCAGCAGCTTAAGGCAGGGTGGCAATCAGCCCCAGCATTTT.

This chain joins TRBV5-1 and TRBJ1-5; TRBD1 might be the D (6 bases). CDR1 and CDR2 (germline): SGHRS, YFSETQ. V lost 4 bases, J lost 3 bases, and 20 bases lay in between. The CDR3 runs to 17 residues. The chain's CDR3 is CASSPGVGGPDNQPQHF. In DNA form, the CDR3 reads TGCGCCAGCAGCCCGGGTGTGGGGGGGCCGGACAATCAGCCCCAGCATTTT.

There are a few counts of this clone. The chain combines TRBV29-1 with TRBJ2-5, with D possibly being TRBD1 (5 bases). The CDR3 sequence is 13 residues long. Trimming cost V 2 bases and J 4 bases, with 11 bases left between them. The germline gives CDR1 SQVTM, CDR2 ANQGSEA. The chain's CDR3 is CSVEKGLGETQYF. CDR3 bases: TGCAGCGTTGAAAAGGGGTTGGGAGAGACCCAGTACTTC.

The chain is built from TRBV30 and TRBJ2-2, with D tentatively TRBD2 (6 bases). This CDR3 comprises 14 residues. V lost 7 bases and J 0 bases, leaving 12 bases between the germline ends. Germline V gives CDR1 GTSNPN, CDR2 SVGIG (reference sequence). Written as DNA, the CDR3 is TGTGCCTCCGGGGCTAGCGCGAACACCGGGGAGCTGTTTTTT. This sequence encodes CASGASANTGELFF.

There are a few counts of this clone. This chain links TRBV29-1 with TRBJ1-1; D not certain. Trimming stripped 7 bases from V and 5 bases from J, with 11 bases between. The CDR3 runs to 11 residues. Per the germline V gene, CDR1 is SQVTM and CDR2 is ANQGSEA. This chain's CDR3 is CSGGEGTEAFF. CDR3 bases: TGCAGCGGGGGAGAGGGTACTGAAGCTTTCTTT.

About this clone: The junction departs from germline at one end; a sequencing error may be responsible. Additional DNA sequences in this sample encode the identical CDR3. The chain uses TRBV5-4 and TRBJ2-1; D is ambiguous. Germline assignment: CDR1 SGHNT and CDR2 YYREEE (reference sequence). This CDR3 comprises 11 residues. The CDR3 DNA follows: TGTGCCAGCAGCTTCTACAACGAGCAGTTCTTC. It codes for CASSFYNEQFF.

This clone was detected a few times. The V and J genes are TRBV29-1 and TRBJ1-2; D gene ambiguous. The CDR3 consists of 10 residues. Germline CDR1 reads SQVTM; CDR2 reads ANQGSEA. Trimming pared 5 bases from V and 2 bases from J, leaving 3 bases between. This chain's CDR3 is CSVWNYGYTF. CDR3 bases: TGCAGCGTTTGGAACTATGGCTACACCTTC. The complete variable domain, with remaining parts taken from reference TRBV29-1 and TRBJ1-2, reads SAVISQKPSRDICQRGTSLTIQCQVDSQVTMMFWYRQQPGQSLTLIATANQGSEATYESGFVIDKFPISRPNLTFSTLTVSNMSPEDSSIYLCSVWNYGYTFGSGTRLTVV.

J is TRBJ2-7 and V is TRBV7-9, with D hard to call. Germline V gene data show CDR1 as SEHNR and CDR2 as FQNEAQ (reference sequence). This CDR3 contains 15 residues. Between the trimmed V and J ends, which lost 5 bases and 9 bases, there was a span of 23 bases. The CDR3 DNA is TGTGCCAGCAGCCACCAGAGGACGGCGGCGTTCGGGCAGTACTTC. Translated: CASSHQRTAAFGQYF.